This TCR beta chain was identified in a study of shared clonotypes between healthy human individuals. About the study: Used for every donor were three CD4 naive, three CD4 memory, two CD8 naive and one CD8 memory plate.

TCRdb keeps only in-frame clones here, not all; method: immunoSEQ multiplex PCR. The top ten clones hold approximately 0.057% of a sample with about 600,000 clones, 95% to 98% of them seen once. The germline V gene has CDR1 MNHEY and CDR2 SVGAGI. Trimming removed 4 bases from V and 9 bases from J, with 16 bases in between. The CDR3 runs to 15 residues. Details on this clone: Its antigen remains unknown.

Study outcomes and limitations: Larger estimated richness was generally seen in naive subsets than in memory subsets.

This clonotype was sampled from a woman aged 25 to 39 in good health. Sequencing was done on a sample of naive CD4+ T cells sorted from blood. This sample's subset: CD45RA+ positively selected. This chain uses TRBV6-5 with TRBJ1-6; D is unresolved. CDR3 sequence reads: CASSSTPDLSSPLHF. CDR3 nucleotides: TGTGCCAGCAGTTCCACACCCGACCTTAGTTCACCCCTCCACTTT.